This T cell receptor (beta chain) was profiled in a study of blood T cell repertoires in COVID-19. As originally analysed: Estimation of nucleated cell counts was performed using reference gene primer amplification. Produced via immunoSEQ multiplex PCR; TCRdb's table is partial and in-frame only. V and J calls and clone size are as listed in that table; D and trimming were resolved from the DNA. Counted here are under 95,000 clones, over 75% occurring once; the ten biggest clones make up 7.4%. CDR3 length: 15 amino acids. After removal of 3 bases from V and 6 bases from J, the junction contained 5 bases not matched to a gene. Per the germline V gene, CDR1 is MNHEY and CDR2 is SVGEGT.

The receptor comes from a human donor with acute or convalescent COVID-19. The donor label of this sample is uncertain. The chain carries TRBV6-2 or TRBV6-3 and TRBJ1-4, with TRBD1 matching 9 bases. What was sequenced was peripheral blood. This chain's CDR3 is CASSYPDRGDEKLFF. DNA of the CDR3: TGTGCCAGCAGTTATCCCGACAGGGGGGATGAAAAACTGTTTTTT.